This T cell receptor (beta chain) was documented in a study of T cells after somatic rescue of genetic block. The repertoire was sequenced with immunoSEQ multiplex PCR; TCRdb's copy has only in-frame clones and lacks some. This table has some 15,000 clones, over 70% appearing once. The sequenced material came from peripheral blood mononuclear cells (PBMCs). The TCR originated in a boy aged 5-17 years.

CDR3 nucleotide sequence: TGCGCCAGCAGCAAGGCCGCGGGAAGGGGTAGCACCGGGGAGCTGTTTTTT. It encodes CASSKAAGRGSTGELFF. This rearrangement joins TRBV10-1 to TRBJ2-2; tentatively, D is TRBD2 (6 bases). Trimming shortened V by 6 bases and J by 4 bases, and 21 bases separated the two germline ends. Germline CDR1 is WNHNN and CDR2 is SYGVQD (reference sequence). The CDR3 sequence is 17 residues long.